Below, 2 T cell receptor beta chains from the same sample are listed, as sequenced in a study of blood T cells in healthy people across ages. Combining a sample-barcoded 5' primer with a J-beta primer mix, a second PCR ran for 7 to 11 cycles. TCRdb called the 5' RACE reads again in MiXCR, with one record for every CDR3 protein. The sample includes about 830,000 distinct CDR3 sequences, approximately 65% of them seen just once. Material: blood. The receptors shown here come from a young man in good health.

This rearrangement joins TRBV5-1 to TRBJ2-3; the match to TRBD2 covers 13 bases. V trimming: 4 bases; J trimming: 4 bases; junction bases outside the gene matches: 9. The CDR3 is 17 residues long. CDR1 and CDR2 (germline): SGHRS, YFSETQ. The CDR3 nucleotides are TGCGCCAGCAGCAATTCGGGACTAGCGGGGTCAGCAGATACGCAGTATTTT. Its translation is CASSNSGLAGSADTQYF. The full variable domain, its missing parts supplied by reference TRBV5-1 and TRBJ2-3, is KAGVTQTPRYLIKTRGQQVTLSCSPISGHRSVSWYQQTPGQGLQFLFEYFSETQRNKGNFPGRFSGRQFSNSRSEMNVSTLELGDSALYLCASSNSGLAGSADTQYFGPGTRLTVL.

Only a few counts were recorded for this clonotype. V gene TRBV20-1 combines with J gene TRBJ1-4; D gene ambiguous. From germline, CDR1 is DFQATT and CDR2 SNEGSKA (reference sequence). This CDR3 contains 11 residues. Trimming stripped 3 bases from V and 8 bases from J, with 7 bases between. CDR3 residues: CSARRQEKLFF. The CDR3 DNA sequence: TGCAGTGCTAGGCGACAAGAAAAACTGTTTTTT.